This is a list of T cell receptor beta chains from one sample in a study of blood T cell repertoires in COVID-19. Only in-frame clones appear in the TCRdb table, and some are missing; sequencing was by immunoSEQ multiplex PCR. The sample records under 100,000 clones, around 78% being singletons. Specimen: peripheral blood. The origin of the receptors is a man aged 55 to 70 with COVID-19, enrolled during active disease. CDR3s include the opening cysteine and the closing phenylalanine or tryptophan. D genes are given only for firm matches. Size tells how often a clone was seen (once, few, many) or the class of an expanded clone, and some rows leave it out.

clone_size,j_call,v_call,d_call,cdr3_nt,cdr3_aa
NA,TRBJ2-5,TRBV9,TRBD2,TGTGCCAGCAGCGTTAGCGGGGGGGCCCTAGGCAAAGAGACCCAGTACTTC,CASSVSGGALGKETQYF
few,TRBJ1-2,TRBV13,TRBD1,TGTGCCAGCAGCAGAAGGACAGGGACTGGCTACACCTTC,CASSRRTGTGYTF
NA,TRBJ2-1,TRBV7-9,TRBD2,TGTGCCAGCAGCAAGACTAGCGGGGGGGCCGGCGATGAGCAGTTCTTC,CASSKTSGGAGDEQFF
NA,TRBJ2-7,TRBV7-8,NA,TGTGCCAGCAGCCCGCCCGCAGGGAAATGGGGCGAGCAGTACTTC,CASSPPAGKWGEQYF
NA,TRBJ2-7,TRBV19,TRBD2,TGTGCCAGTAGTATTGGACTAGCGGGAGGAGAGCAGTACTTC,CASSIGLAGGEQYF
NA,TRBJ2-7,TRBV11-2,NA,TGTGCCAGCAGCCATCAGGGGCTGGTCGCGAACGAGCAGTACTTC,CASSHQGLVANEQYF
NA,TRBJ1-1,TRBV6-5,NA,TGTGCCAGCTCCCAACGTGGGGGGAGCACTGAAGCTTTCTTT,CASSQRGGSTEAFF
many,TRBJ2-1,TRBV11-2,TRBD2,TGTGCCAGCAGCTCAGAAGCGGGGTCCTACAATGAGCAGTTCTTC,CASSSEAGSYNEQFF
NA,TRBJ1-1,TRBV12-3/TRBV12-4,TRBD1,TGTGCCAGCAGTCCTAGGGACAGGGTGGCTTTCTTT,CASSPRDRVAFF
few,TRBJ2-6,TRBV4-1,NA,TGCGCCAGCAGCCATCCAGGCCGCTCTGGGGCCAACGTCCTGACTTTC,CASSHPGRSGANVLTF
NA,TRBJ2-3,TRBV9,NA,TGTGCCAGCAGCCCCAGGGGTGATACGCAGTATTTT,CASSPRGDTQYF
NA,TRBJ2-3,TRBV2,TRBD2,TGTGCCAGCAGTGAATTACGGGGGGGTCTCTCAGATACGCAGTATTTT,CASSELRGGLSDTQYF
NA,TRBJ2-2,TRBV4-3,TRBD2,TGCGCCAGCAGCCAAGGACTAGCGGGAGGGCCGAACACCGGGGAGCTGTTTTTT,CASSQGLAGGPNTGELFF
NA,TRBJ1-1,TRBV6-5,TRBD1,TGTGCCAGCAGTAGAGACAGGGGGCGACCGGCTTTCTTT,CASSRDRGRPAFF
NA,TRBJ1-6,TRBV6-2/TRBV6-3,NA,TGTGCCAGCAGTTTCGGGGAGGACCTGGGGTCACCCCTCCACTTT,CASSFGEDLGSPLHF
NA,TRBJ1-6,TRBV7-2,TRBD1,TGTGCCAGCAGCCAAGCAGGACAGGGGAGATCACCCCTCCACTTT,CASSQAGQGRSPLHF
few,TRBJ2-7,TRBV10-2,TRBD1,TGCGCCAGCGTCCCGAGGGGGTGGGACAGTGCATTCTCTACGCAGTACTTC,CASVPRGWDSAFSTQYF
NA,TRBJ1-2,TRBV29-1,TRBD1,TGCAGCACTGGACAGGCCGACTATGGCTACACCTTC,CSTGQADYGYTF
NA,TRBJ1-4,TRBV29-1,TRBD1,TGCAGCGCCGGGACAGTGGATGAAAAACTGTTTTTT,CSAGTVDEKLFF
NA,TRBJ2-1,TRBV6-1,NA,TGTGCCAGCAGTGAACGGGGGGCTCGCTACAATGAGCAGTTCTTC,CASSERGARYNEQFF
NA,TRBJ2-5,TRBV2,NA,TGTGCCAGCGGGGCAGGATTCACGGAGACCCAGTACTTC,CASGAGFTETQYF
NA,TRBJ1-6,TRBV7-3,TRBD1,TGTGCCAGCAGCCCCGAACCGGGACAGGTGCTCCACTTT,CASSPEPGQVLHF
NA,TRBJ1-5,TRBV19,NA,TGTGCCAGTAGTCCGTCAGGCGGGTATAGTAGCAATCAGCCCCAGCATTTT,CASSPSGGYSSNQPQHF
NA,TRBJ2-1,TRBV3-1/TRBV3-2,TRBD1,TGTGCCAGCAGCCGCGGACAGGGGAATGAGCAGTTCTTC,CASSRGQGNEQFF
NA,TRBJ2-7,TRBV2,TRBD2,TGTGCCAGCAGTGAAGTCTTGCGGGGGACCTACGAGCAGTACTTC,CASSEVLRGTYEQYF
NA,TRBJ1-2,TRBV21-1,NA,TGTGCCAGCAGCCCCCGGGACAGGGGCCCTCGGTATGATGGCTACACCTTC,CASSPRDRGPRYDGYTF
few,TRBJ1-4,TRBV5-1,NA,TGCGCCAGCGGAATCTCGGGGGGGCAGGAAAAACTGTTTTTT,CASGISGGQEKLFF
NA,TRBJ1-2,TRBV2,TRBD1,TGTGCCAGCAGCCCTGACAGGGGATCATCTGGCTACACCTTC,CASSPDRGSSGYTF
NA,TRBJ2-2,TRBV5-1,NA,TGCGCCAGCAGCTTGGAAGTGACGGGATACGGGGAGCTGTTTTTT,CASSLEVTGYGELFF
NA,TRBJ2-1,TRBV19,TRBD2,TGTGCCAGTAGTATAAGGAGAGGACTAGCGGCCTACAATGAGCAGTTCTTC,CASSIRRGLAAYNEQFF
NA,TRBJ2-1,TRBV7-8,TRBD2,TGTGCCAGCAGCCACGGACTAGCCGGTTTCGATGAGCAGTTCTTC,CASSHGLAGFDEQFF
NA,TRBJ2-1,TRBV19,NA,TGTGCCAGCACGACTAGCAGGGGCGGCAATGAGCAGTTCTTC,CASTTSRGGNEQFF
NA,TRBJ1-2,TRBV6-5,NA,TGTGCCAGCAGCCAGGGGACGGTGAACGGCTACACCTTC,CASSQGTVNGYTF
NA,TRBJ2-5,TRBV7-2,TRBD2,TGTGCCAGCGTGCGGCGGGAGGGGGGGACCCAGTACTTC,CASVRREGGTQYF
many,TRBJ2-1,TRBV19,TRBD1,TGTGCCACTAAACCGGGACAGACCCTCAATGAGCAGTTCTTC,CATKPGQTLNEQFF
NA,TRBJ2-1,TRBV5-4,NA,TGTGCCAGCAGCTTACCGTCCCGCAGACTCTACAATGAGCAGTTCTTC,CASSLPSRRLYNEQFF
NA,TRBJ1-4,TRBV9,TRBD1,TGTGCCAGCAGCTCACCGACAGGGGGAGGAGAAAAACTGTTTTTT,CASSSPTGGGEKLFF
NA,TRBJ1-1,TRBV6-2/TRBV6-3,TRBD1,TGTGCCAGCAGTTACCGCAGGGACAGGCCCAGCGGGAACACTGAAGCTTTCTTT,CASSYRRDRPSGNTEAFF
NA,TRBJ2-3,TRBV7-3,TRBD2,TGTGCCAGCAGCCCTGGAAGCGGGAGAACAGATACGCAGTATTTT,CASSPGSGRTDTQYF
NA,TRBJ2-7,TRBV3-1/TRBV3-2,NA,TGTGCCAGCAGCTCCCCTCCCCCCCTTTACGAGCAGTACTTC,CASSSPPPLYEQYF
NA,TRBJ2-3,TRBV9,NA,TGTGCCAGCTCCCTAGGCACAGATACGCAGTATTTT,CASSLGTDTQYF
few,TRBJ2-1,TRBV2,TRBD2,TGTGCCAGCAGTGAGTCGGGGGGGCGGTACAATGAGCAGTTCTTC,CASSESGGRYNEQFF
NA,TRBJ1-1,TRBV7-2,NA,TGTGCCAGCAGTCTTCCGGGTTTGAACACTGAAGCTTTCTTT,CASSLPGLNTEAFF
many,TRBJ2-7,TRBV7-9,TRBD2,TGTGCCAGCAGCGCCGCCGGGAGGACCACCTCCGACGAGCAGTACTTC,CASSAAGRTTSDEQYF
NA,TRBJ1-2,TRBV18,NA,TGTGCCAGCTCGCAATACAGGGCCCCCGGCTATGGCTACACCTTC,CASSQYRAPGYGYTF
NA,TRBJ1-1,TRBV2,NA,TGTGCCAGCAGAGAACGACAGGCCTCGAACACTGAAGCTTTCTTT,CASRERQASNTEAFF
NA,TRBJ2-1,TRBV7-3,TRBD2,TGTGCCAGCAGCTCGATCCCGGGGGGGAGTGAGCAGTTCTTC,CASSSIPGGSEQFF
NA,TRBJ1-4,TRBV3-1/TRBV3-2,NA,TGTGCCAGCAGCCAAAAAGGCAAATTGGAGGAAAAACTGTTTTTT,CASSQKGKLEEKLFF
NA,TRBJ2-5,TRBV19,TRBD2,TGTGCCAGTAGTATGGGGAAACAGCGGGGGGGGCCGAAAGAGACCCAGTACTTC,CASSMGKQRGGPKETQYF
NA,TRBJ2-5,TRBV6-5,NA,TGTGCCAGCAGTCGGGAGCTCCGACAAGAGACCCAGTACTTC,CASSRELRQETQYF
few,TRBJ1-3,TRBV2,NA,TGTGCCAGCAGTGTATATTCTGGAAACACCATATATTTT,CASSVYSGNTIYF
NA,TRBJ1-4,TRBV18,TRBD1,TGTGCCAGCTCATCCAGGGGGCTCATTGAAAAACTGTTTTTT,CASSSRGLIEKLFF
few,TRBJ1-1,TRBV7-9,NA,TGTGCCAGCAGCTTAGGACAGAATGAAGCTTTCTTT,CASSLGQNEAFF
NA,TRBJ1-2,TRBV6-2/TRBV6-3,NA,TGTGCCAGCAGCCTGGGGCAGAACTATGGCTACACCTTC,CASSLGQNYGYTF